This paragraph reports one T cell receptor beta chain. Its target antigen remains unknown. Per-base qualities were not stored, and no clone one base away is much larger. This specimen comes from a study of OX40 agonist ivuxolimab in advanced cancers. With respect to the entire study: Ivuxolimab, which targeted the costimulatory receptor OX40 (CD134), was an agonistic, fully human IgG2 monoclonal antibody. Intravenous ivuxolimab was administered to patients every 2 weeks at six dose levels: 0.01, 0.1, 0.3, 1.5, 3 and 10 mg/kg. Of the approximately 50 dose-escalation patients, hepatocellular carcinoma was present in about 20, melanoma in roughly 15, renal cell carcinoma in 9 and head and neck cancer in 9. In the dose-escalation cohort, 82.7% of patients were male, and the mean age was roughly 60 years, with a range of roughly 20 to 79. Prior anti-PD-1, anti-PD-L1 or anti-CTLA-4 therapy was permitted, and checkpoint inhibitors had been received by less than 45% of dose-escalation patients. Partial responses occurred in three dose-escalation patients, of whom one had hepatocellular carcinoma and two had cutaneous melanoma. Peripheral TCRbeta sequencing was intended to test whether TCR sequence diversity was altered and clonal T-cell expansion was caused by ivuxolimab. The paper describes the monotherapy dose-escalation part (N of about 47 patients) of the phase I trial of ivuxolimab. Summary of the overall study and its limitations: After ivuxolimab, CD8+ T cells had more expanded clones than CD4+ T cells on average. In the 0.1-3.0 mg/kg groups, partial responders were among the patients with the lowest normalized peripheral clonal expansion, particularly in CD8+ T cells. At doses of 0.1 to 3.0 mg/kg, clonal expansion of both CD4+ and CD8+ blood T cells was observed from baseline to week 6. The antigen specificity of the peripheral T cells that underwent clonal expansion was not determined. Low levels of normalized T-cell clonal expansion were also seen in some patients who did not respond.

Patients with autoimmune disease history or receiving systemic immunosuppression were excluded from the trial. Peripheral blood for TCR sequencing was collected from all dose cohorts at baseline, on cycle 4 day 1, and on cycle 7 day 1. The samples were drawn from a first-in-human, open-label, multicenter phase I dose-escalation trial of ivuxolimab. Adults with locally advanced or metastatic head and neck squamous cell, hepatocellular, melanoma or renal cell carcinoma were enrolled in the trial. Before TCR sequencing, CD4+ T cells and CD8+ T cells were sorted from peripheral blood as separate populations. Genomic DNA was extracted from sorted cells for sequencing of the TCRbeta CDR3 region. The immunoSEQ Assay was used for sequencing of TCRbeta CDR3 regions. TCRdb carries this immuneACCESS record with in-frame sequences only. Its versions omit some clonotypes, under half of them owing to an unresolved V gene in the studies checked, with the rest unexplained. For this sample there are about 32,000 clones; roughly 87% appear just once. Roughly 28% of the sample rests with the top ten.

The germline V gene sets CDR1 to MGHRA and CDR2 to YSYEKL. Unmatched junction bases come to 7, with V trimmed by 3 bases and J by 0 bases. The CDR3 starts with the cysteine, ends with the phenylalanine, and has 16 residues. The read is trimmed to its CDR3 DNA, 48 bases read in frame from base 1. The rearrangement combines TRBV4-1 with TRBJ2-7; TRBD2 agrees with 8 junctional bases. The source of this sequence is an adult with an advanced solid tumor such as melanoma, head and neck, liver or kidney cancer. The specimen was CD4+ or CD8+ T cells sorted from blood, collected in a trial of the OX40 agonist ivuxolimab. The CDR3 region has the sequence CASSHGTGGSSYEQYF. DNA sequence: TGCGCCAGCAGCCACGGAACGGGAGGGAGCTCCTACGAGCAGTACTTC.